This T cell receptor beta chain was identified during a study of blood T cell repertoires in COVID-19. Overall study context: Sites in the United States, Italy and Spain provided acute and convalescent COVID-19 samples. PBMCs, B-cell-depleted T cells, or T cells were the source of the cDNA or gDNA that made up the material.

The CDR3 is 16 residues long. The V end was cut by 6 bases, the J end by 2 bases, with 19 bases between. Germline CDR1 MNHNY, CDR2 SVGAGI (reference sequence). Authors' processing steps: It was from reference gene primer amplification that nucleated cell counts were estimated. Using immunoSEQ multiplex PCR, the repertoire was profiled, and TCRdb retains in-frame clones only, with some absent. D and trimming come from the DNA, and the V and J calls and clone size come from that table. The sample contains about 210,000 clones, about 92% of which appear only once. Sequenced material: peripheral blood. The TCR comes from a man younger than 45 with acute or convalescent COVID-19. The V gene is TRBV6-6, the J gene TRBJ1-1; D may be TRBD1 (6 bases). CDR3 loop: CASSSRDIGPNTEAFF. In DNA, the CDR3 is TGTGCCAGCAGCTCCCGGGACATAGGCCCAAACACTGAAGCTTTCTTT.